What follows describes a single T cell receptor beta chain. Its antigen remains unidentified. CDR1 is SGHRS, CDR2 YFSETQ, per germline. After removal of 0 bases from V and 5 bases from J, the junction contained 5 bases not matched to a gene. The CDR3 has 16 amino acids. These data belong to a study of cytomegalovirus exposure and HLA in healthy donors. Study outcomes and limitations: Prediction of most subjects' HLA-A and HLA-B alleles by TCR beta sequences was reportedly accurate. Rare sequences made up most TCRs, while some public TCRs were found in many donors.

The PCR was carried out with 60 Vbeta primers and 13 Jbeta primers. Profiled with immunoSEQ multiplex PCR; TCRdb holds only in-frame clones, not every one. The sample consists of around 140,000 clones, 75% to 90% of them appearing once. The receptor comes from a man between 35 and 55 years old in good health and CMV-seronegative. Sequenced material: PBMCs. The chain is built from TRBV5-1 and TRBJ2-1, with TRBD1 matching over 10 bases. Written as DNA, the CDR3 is TGCGCCAGCAGCTTGGAGGGTGGGACAGGGGACAATGAGCAGTTCTTC. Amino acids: CASSLEGGTGDNEQFF.